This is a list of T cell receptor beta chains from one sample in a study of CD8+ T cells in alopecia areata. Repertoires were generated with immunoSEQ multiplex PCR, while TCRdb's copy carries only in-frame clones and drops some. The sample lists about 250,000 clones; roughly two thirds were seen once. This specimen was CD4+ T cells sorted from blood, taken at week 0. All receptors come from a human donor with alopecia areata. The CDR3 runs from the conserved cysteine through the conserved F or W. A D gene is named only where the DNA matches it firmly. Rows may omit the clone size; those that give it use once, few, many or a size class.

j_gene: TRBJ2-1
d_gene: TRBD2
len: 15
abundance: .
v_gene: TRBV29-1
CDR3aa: CSTRGSGGSYNEQFF
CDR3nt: TGCAGCACGCGAGGTAGCGGGGGGTCCTACAATGAGCAGTTCTTC

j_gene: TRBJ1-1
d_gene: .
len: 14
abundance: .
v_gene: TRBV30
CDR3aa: CASQVDGWNTEAFF
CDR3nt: TGTGCCTCGCAAGTTGACGGGTGGAACACTGAAGCTTTCTTT

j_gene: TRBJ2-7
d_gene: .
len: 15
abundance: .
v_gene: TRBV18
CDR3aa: CASSPLGDPRYEQYF
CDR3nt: TGTGCCAGCTCACCACTTGGAGACCCGAGGTACGAGCAGTACTTC

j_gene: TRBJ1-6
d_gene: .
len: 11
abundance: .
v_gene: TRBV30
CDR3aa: CAWSRGAPLHF
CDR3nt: TGTGCCTGGTCCCGGGGCGCACCCCTCCACTTT

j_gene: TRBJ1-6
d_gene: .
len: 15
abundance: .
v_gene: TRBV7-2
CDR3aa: CASSLGYSDNSPLHF
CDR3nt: TGTGCCAGCAGCTTAGGATACAGCGATAATTCACCCCTCCACTTT

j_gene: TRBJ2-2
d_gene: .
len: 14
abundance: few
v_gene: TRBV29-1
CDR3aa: CSVDMDVNTGELFF
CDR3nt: TGCAGCGTTGATATGGACGTCAACACCGGGGAGCTGTTTTTT

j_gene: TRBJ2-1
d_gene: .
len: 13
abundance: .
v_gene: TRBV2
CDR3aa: CASRDDGYNEQFF
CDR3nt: TGTGCCAGCAGGGATGACGGCTACAATGAGCAGTTCTTC

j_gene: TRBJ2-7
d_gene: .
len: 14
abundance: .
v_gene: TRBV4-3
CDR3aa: CASSQGGETYEQYF
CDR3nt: TGCGCCAGCAGCCAAGGTGGGGAAACCTACGAGCAGTACTTC

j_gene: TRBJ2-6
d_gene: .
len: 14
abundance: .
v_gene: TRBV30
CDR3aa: CAWSPGFGANVLTF
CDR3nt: TGTGCCTGGAGTCCAGGGTTTGGGGCCAACGTCCTGACTTTC

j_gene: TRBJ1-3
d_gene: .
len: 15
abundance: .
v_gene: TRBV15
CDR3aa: CATSRAASGRNTIYF
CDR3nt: TGTGCCACCAGCAGAGCGGCGAGCGGTCGAAACACCATATATTTT

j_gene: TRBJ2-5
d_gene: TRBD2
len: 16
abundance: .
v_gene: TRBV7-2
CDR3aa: CASSTWTSGGQETQYF
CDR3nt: TGTGCCAGCAGCACGTGGACTAGCGGGGGCCAAGAGACCCAGTACTTC

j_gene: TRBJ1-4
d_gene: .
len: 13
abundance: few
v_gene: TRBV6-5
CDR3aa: CASRKDGEGKLFF
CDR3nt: TGTGCCAGCAGGAAGGACGGGGAAGGAAAACTGTTTTTT

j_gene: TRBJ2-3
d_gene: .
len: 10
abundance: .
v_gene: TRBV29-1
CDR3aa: CSVDTDTQYF
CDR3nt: TGCAGCGTTGATACTGATACGCAGTATTTT

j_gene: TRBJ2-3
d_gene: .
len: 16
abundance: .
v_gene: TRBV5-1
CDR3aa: CASSSSRGPAGDTQYF
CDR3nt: TGCGCCAGCAGCTCATCCCGAGGACCTGCCGGGGATACGCAGTATTTT

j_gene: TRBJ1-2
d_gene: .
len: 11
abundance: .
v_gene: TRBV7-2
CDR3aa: CASSSGPGYTF
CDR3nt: TGTGCCAGCAGCTCAGGACCTGGCTACACCTTC

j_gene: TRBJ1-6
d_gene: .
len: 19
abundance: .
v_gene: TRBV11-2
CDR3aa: CASSLGLGTTSSYNSPLHF
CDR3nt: TGTGCCAGCAGCTTAGGACTTGGAACCACGTCCTCCTATAATTCACCCCTCCACTTT

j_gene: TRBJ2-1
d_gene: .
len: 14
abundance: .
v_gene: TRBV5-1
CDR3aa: CASSLERGYNEQFF
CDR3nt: TGCGCCAGCAGCTTGGAGAGGGGATACAATGAGCAGTTCTTC

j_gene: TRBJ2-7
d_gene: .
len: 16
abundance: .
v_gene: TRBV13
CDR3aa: CASSLVGGRGSYEQYF
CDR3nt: TGTGCCAGCAGCTTAGTAGGGGGACGAGGATCCTACGAGCAGTACTTC

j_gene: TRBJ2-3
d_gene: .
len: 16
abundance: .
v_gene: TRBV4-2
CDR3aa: CASSQDRVTGGDTQYF
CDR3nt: TGTGCCAGCAGCCAAGATCGAGTGACAGGTGGAGATACGCAGTATTTT

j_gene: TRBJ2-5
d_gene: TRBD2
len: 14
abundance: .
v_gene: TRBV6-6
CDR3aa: CASSSSGGKETQYF
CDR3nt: TGTGCCAGCAGTTCAAGCGGGGGAAAAGAGACCCAGTACTTC

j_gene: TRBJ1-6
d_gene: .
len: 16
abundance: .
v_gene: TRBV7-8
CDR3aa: CASSLRPQGDNSPLHF
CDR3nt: TGTGCCAGCAGCTTAAGACCCCAGGGAGATAATTCACCCCTCCACTTT

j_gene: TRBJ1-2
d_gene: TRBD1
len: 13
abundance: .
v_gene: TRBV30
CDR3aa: CAWSVTQGGGYTF
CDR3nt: TGTGCCTGGAGTGTAACGCAGGGGGGCGGCTACACCTTC

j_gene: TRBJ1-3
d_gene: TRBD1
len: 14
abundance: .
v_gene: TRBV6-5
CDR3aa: CASSRTGAGNTIYF
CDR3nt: TGTGCCAGCAGTAGAACAGGGGCTGGAAACACCATATATTTT

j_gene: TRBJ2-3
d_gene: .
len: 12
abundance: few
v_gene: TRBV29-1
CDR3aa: CSARESTDTQYF
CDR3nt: TGCAGCGCCCGGGAGAGCACAGATACGCAGTATTTT

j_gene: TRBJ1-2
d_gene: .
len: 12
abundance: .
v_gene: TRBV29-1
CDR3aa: CSVQEAAYGYTF
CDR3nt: TGCAGCGTTCAGGAGGCGGCCTATGGCTACACCTTC

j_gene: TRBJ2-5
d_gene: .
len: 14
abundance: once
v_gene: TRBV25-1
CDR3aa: CASSEMGREETQYF
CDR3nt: TGTGCCAGCAGTGAAATGGGCAGGGAAGAGACCCAGTACTTC

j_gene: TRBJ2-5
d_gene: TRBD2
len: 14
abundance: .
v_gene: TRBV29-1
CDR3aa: CSAPTSGGEETQYF
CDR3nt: TGCAGCGCTCCGACTAGCGGGGGAGAAGAGACCCAGTACTTC

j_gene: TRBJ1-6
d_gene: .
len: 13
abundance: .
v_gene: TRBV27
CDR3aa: CASSLNRNSLLHF
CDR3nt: TGTGCCAGCAGTTTAAATCGGAACTCACTCCTCCACTTT

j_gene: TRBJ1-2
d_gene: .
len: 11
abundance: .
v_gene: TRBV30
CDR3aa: CAWSGGGGYTF
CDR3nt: TGTGCCTGGAGTGGGGGTGGCGGCTACACCTTC

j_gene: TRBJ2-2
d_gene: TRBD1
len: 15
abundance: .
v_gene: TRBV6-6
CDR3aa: CASSRTGQYTGELFF
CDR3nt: TGTGCCAGCAGTCGGACAGGACAGTACACCGGGGAGCTGTTTTTT

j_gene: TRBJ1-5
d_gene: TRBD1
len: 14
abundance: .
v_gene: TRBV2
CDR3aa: CASTEDRGRQPQHF
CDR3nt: TGTGCCAGCACCGAGGACAGGGGAAGGCAGCCCCAGCATTTT

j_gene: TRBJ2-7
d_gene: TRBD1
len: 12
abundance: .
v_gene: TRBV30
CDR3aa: CAWSLTGVEQYF
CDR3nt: TGTGCCTGGAGTTTAACAGGGGTCGAGCAGTACTTC

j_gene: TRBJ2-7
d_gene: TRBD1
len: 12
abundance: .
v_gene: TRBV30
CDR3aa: CAWMGDRGEQYF
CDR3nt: TGTGCCTGGATGGGGGACAGGGGCGAGCAGTACTTC

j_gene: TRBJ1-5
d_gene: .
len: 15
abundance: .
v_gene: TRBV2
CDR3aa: CASSEGGPEGRPQHF
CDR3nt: TGTGCCAGCAGTGAAGGAGGTCCCGAGGGTAGGCCCCAGCATTTT

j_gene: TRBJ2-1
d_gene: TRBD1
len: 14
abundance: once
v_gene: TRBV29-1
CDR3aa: CSALGGRGLDEQFF
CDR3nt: TGCAGCGCTCTGGGGGGCAGGGGGCTTGATGAGCAGTTCTTC

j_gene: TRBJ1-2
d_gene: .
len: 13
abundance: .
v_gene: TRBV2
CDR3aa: CASTGQENYGYTF
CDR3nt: TGTGCCAGCACCGGCCAGGAAAACTATGGCTACACCTTC

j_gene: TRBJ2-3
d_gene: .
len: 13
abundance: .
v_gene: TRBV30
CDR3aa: CAWSIRATDTQYF
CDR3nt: TGTGCCTGGAGTATCCGGGCTACAGATACGCAGTATTTT

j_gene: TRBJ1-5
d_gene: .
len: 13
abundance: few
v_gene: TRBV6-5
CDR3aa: CASRPLGNQPQHF
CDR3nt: TGTGCCAGCAGACCCTTGGGGAACCAGCCCCAGCATTTT

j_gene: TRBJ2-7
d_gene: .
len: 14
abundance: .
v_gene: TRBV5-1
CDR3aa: CASRPTGTPPRQYF
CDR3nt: TGCGCCAGCAGACCCACCGGGACGCCACCGAGGCAGTACTTC

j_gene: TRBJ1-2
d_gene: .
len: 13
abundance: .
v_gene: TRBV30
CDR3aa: CAWNYQGWYGYTF
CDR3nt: TGTGCCTGGAATTACCAGGGTTGGTATGGCTACACCTTC

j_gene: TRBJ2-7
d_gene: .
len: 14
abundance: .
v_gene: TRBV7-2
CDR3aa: CASSRSAGQWEQYF
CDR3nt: TGTGCCAGCAGCCGAAGCGCAGGGCAATGGGAGCAGTACTTC

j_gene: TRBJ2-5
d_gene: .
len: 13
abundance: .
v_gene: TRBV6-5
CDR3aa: CASSGGQGKTQYF
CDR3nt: TGTGCCAGCAGCGGGGGTCAGGGAAAGACCCAGTACTTC

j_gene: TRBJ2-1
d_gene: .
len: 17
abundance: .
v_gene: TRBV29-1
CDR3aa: CSVEYSTWGGSDNEQFF
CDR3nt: TGCAGCGTTGAATATAGTACTTGGGGGGGCTCCGACAATGAGCAGTTCTTC

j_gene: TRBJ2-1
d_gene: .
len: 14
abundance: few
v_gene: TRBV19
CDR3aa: CASSNRELGDEQFF
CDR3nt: TGTGCCAGTAGTAACAGGGAACTCGGCGATGAGCAGTTCTTC

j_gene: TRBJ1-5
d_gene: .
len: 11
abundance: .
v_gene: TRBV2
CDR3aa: CASSELDYQHF
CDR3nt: TGTGCCAGCAGTGAACTGGACTACCAGCATTTT

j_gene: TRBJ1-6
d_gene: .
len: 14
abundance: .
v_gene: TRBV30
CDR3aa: CAWSVQSSDSPLHF
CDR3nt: TGTGCCTGGAGTGTACAGTCATCGGATTCACCCCTCCACTTT

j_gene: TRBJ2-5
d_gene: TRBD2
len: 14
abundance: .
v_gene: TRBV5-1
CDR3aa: CASTRGLRTETQYF
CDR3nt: TGCGCCAGCACTAGGGGACTAAGAACAGAGACCCAGTACTTC

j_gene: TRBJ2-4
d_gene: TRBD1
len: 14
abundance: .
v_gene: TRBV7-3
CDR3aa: CASSSGQGKNIQYF
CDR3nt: TGTGCCAGCAGCTCTGGACAGGGCAAAAACATTCAGTACTTC

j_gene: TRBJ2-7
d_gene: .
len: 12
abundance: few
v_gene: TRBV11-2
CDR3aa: CASSLPTYEQYF
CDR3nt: TGTGCCAGCAGCCTTCCGACCTACGAGCAGTACTTC

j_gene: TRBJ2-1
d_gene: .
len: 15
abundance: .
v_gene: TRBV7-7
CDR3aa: CASSLDSLAYNEQFF
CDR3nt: TGTGCTAGCAGCTTAGACAGCCTAGCCTACAATGAGCAGTTCTTC

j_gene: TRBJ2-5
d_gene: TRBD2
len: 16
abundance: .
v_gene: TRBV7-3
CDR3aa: CASSLSASGSQETQYF
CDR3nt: TGTGCCAGCAGCTTAAGCGCTAGCGGGAGCCAAGAGACCCAGTACTTC

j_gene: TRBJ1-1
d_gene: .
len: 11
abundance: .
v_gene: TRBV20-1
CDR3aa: CSARVGRGAFF
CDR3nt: TGCAGTGCTAGAGTGGGCAGGGGCGCTTTCTTT

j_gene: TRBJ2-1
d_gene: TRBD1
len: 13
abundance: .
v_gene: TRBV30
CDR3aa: CAWSRDSYNEQFF
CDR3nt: TGTGCCTGGAGCAGGGACAGCTACAATGAGCAGTTCTTC

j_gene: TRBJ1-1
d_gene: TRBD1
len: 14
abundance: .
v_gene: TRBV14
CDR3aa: CASRLRQGGTEAFF
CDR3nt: TGTGCCAGCAGACTACGACAGGGGGGCACTGAAGCTTTCTTT

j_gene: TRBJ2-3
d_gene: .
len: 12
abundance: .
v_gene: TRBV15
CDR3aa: CATSRLADTQYF
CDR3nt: TGTGCCACCAGCAGACTAGCAGATACGCAGTATTTT

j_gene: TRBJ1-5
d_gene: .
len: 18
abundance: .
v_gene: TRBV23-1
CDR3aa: CASSQSGLGRDTDQPQHF
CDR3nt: TGCGCCAGCAGTCAATCGGGCCTAGGCCGGGACACCGATCAGCCCCAGCATTTT

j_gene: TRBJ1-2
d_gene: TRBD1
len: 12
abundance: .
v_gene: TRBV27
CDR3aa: CASGRGNYGYTF
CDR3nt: TGTGCCAGCGGCAGGGGGAACTATGGCTACACCTTC

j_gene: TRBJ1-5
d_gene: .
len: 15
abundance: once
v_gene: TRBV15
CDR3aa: CATSRQNRDNQPQHF
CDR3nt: TGTGCCACCAGCAGACAAAACAGGGACAATCAGCCCCAGCATTTT

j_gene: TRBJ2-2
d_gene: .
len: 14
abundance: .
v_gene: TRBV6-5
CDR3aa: CASRYGLNTGELFF
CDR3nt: TGTGCCAGCAGATACGGGTTGAACACCGGGGAGCTGTTTTTT

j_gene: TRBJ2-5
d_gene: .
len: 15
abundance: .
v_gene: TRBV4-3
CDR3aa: CASSQDRRSRGTQYF
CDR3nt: TGCGCCAGCAGCCAAGATCGTCGGAGCCGGGGGACCCAGTACTTC